These T cell receptor beta chains were read from a single sample in a study of tumor-infiltrating lymphocytes in primary liver carcinoma. TCRdb independently ran MiXCR on the multiplex PCR reads; one entry per CDR3 protein. There are about 180,000 distinct CDR3 sequences in the sample; approximately 60% occur only once, and 70% to 80% lies in the top ten. The sequenced sample consisted of peripheral blood. Receptors originate from a man aged 35-49 years with primary liver carcinoma and hepatitis B virus infection. The CDR3 runs from the conserved cysteine through the conserved F or W. D genes are given only for firm matches. Size is stated for part of the rows, as once, few or many counts, or as a class when the clone is expanded.

J gene: TRBJ1-2; clone size: .; V gene: TRBV11-2; D gene: .; CDR3 length: 14; CDR3 protein: CACSPGPILYGYTF; CDR3 DNA: TGTGCCTGCAGTCCCGGACCGATTCTCTATGGCTACACCTTC
J gene: TRBJ1-5; clone size: .; V gene: TRBV12-3/TRBV12-4; D gene: .; CDR3 length: 15; CDR3 protein: CASSFRGFGNQPQHF; CDR3 DNA: TGTGCCAGCAGTTTTCGGGGATTTGGCAATCAGCCCCAGCATTTT
J gene: TRBJ2-3; clone size: many; V gene: TRBV11-2; D gene: TRBD2; CDR3 length: 15; CDR3 protein: CASSELAGDTDTQYF; CDR3 DNA: TGTGCCAGCAGCGAACTAGCGGGGGACACAGATACGCAGTATTTT
J gene: TRBJ2-6; clone size: many; V gene: TRBV28; D gene: .; CDR3 length: 16; CDR3 protein: CASKELDVAGANVLTF; CDR3 DNA: TGTGCCAGCAAAGAGCTAGACGTGGCCGGGGCCAACGTCCTGACTTTC
J gene: TRBJ2-3; clone size: .; V gene: TRBV6-1; D gene: .; CDR3 length: 13; CDR3 protein: CASEGGETGTQYF; CDR3 DNA: TGTGCCAGCGAGGGGGGAGAAACAGGTACGCAGTATTTT
J gene: TRBJ2-3; clone size: .; V gene: TRBV28; D gene: .; CDR3 length: 13; CDR3 protein: CASSFMRGDTRYF; CDR3 DNA: TGTGCCAGCAGTTTTATGAGGGGAGATACGCGGTATTTT
J gene: TRBJ2-1; clone size: .; V gene: TRBV6-6; D gene: TRBD2; CDR3 length: 14; CDR3 protein: CASGGTSGRNEQFF; CDR3 DNA: TGTGCCAGCGGGGGGACTAGCGGGCGTAATGAGCAGTTCTTC
J gene: TRBJ2-4; clone size: few; V gene: TRBV4-2; D gene: TRBD2; CDR3 length: 17; CDR3 protein: CASSQAYPTSGSYIQYF; CDR3 DNA: TGTGCCAGCAGCCAAGCCTACCCGACTAGCGGGAGTTACATTCAGTACTTC
J gene: TRBJ2-3; clone size: .; V gene: TRBV7-9; D gene: .; CDR3 length: 13; CDR3 protein: CASSSQLSDTQYF; CDR3 DNA: TGTGCCAGCAGCTCCCAGCTCTCAGACACGCAGTATTTT
J gene: TRBJ2-1; clone size: .; V gene: TRBV6-6; D gene: .; CDR3 length: 14; CDR3 protein: CASSYSDNYNEQFF; CDR3 DNA: TGTGCCAGCAGTTACTCGGACAACTACAATGAGCAGTTCTTC
J gene: TRBJ1-2; clone size: .; V gene: TRBV11-2; D gene: .; CDR3 length: 14; CDR3 protein: CASSLRHGNYCYTF; CDR3 DNA: TGTGCCAGCAGCTTACGACATGGAAACTATTGCTACACCTTC
J gene: TRBJ1-2; clone size: .; V gene: TRBV12-3/TRBV12-4; D gene: .; CDR3 length: 13; CDR3 protein: CASSATAVYGYTF; CDR3 DNA: TGTGCCAGCAGTGCGACAGCTGTCTATGGCTACACCTTC
J gene: TRBJ2-3; clone size: .; V gene: TRBV29-1; D gene: TRBD2; CDR3 length: 17; CDR3 protein: CSAEGSGRTWGTVTQYF; CDR3 DNA: TGCAGCGCCGAAGGTAGCGGGAGGACCTGGGGCACAGTTACGCAGTATTTT
J gene: TRBJ2-7; clone size: few; V gene: TRBV29-1; D gene: .; CDR3 length: 13; CDR3 protein: CSARLPSSYEQYF; CDR3 DNA: TGCAGCGCAAGACTCCCGAGCTCCTACGAGCAGTACTTC
J gene: TRBJ2-7; clone size: few; V gene: TRBV30; D gene: .; CDR3 length: 13; CDR3 protein: CARSLGGRYEQYF; CDR3 DNA: TGTGCCCGGAGCCTGGGGGGACGCTACGAGCAGTACTTC
J gene: TRBJ1-1; clone size: many; V gene: TRBV11-2; D gene: TRBD1; CDR3 length: 15; CDR3 protein: CASSSPPRGDTEAFF; CDR3 DNA: TGTGCCAGCAGCTCACCCCCCAGGGGGGACACTGAAGCTTTCTTT